This entry lists 25 T cell receptor beta chains sequenced from one sample in a study of PD-L1 blockade in urothelial cancer. Method: immunoSEQ multiplex PCR; TCRdb's copy keeps in-frame clones and lacks some. The table records approximately 50,000 clones, around 84% of them present only once. Time point reported: pretreatment peripheral blood. Sequencing was performed on PBMCs, taken around atezolizumab (anti-PD-L1) treatment. Source of these receptors: an older man with urothelial cancer.

The V call is TRBV5-4, the J call TRBJ2-1; D ambiguous. The CDR3 consists of 15 residues. Trimming shortened V by 3 bases and J by 3 bases, and 13 bases separated the two germline ends. CDR1 and CDR2 (germline): SGHNT, YYREEE (reference sequence). CDR3 coding DNA: TGTGCCAGCAGCTCGCCGGTACAGAACTACAATGAGCAGTTCTTC. Its translation: CASSSPVQNYNEQFF.

The rearrangement uses TRBV28 and TRBJ2-7; D might be TRBD1 (6 bases). The CDR3 contains 14 residues. The germline V gene encodes CDR1 MDHEN and CDR2 SYDVKM. Trimming took 5 bases from V and 9 from J, leaving 20 bases between them. The CDR3 protein is CASSATGRGEGQYF. DNA of the CDR3: TGTGCCAGCAGTGCGACAGGCCGGGGTGAGGGGCAGTACTTC. Looking up the rest from reference TRBV28 and TRBJ2-7 gives the full variable domain: DVKVTQSSRYLVKRTGEKVFLECVQDMDHENMFWYRQDPGLGLRLIYFSYDVKMKEKGDIPEGYSVSREKKERFSLILESASTNQTSMYLCASSATGRGEGQYFGPGTRLTVT.

This chain connects TRBV11-3 to TRBJ2-1; possibly TRBD1 for D (5 bases). This CDR3 contains 14 residues. Germline lookup yields CDR1 SGHNT and CDR2 YENEEA. V lost 5 bases and J lost 5, with 13 bases in between. The DNA of the CDR3 is TGTGCCAGCAGCAAAGGTCAGGGAAACAATGAGCAGTTCTTC. This gives the protein CASSKGQGNNEQFF.

J is TRBJ1-1 and V is TRBV19; 7 nucleotides align to TRBD1. The CDR3 is 14 amino acids. Germline assignment: CDR1 LNHDA and CDR2 SQIVND (reference sequence). The V gene end was trimmed by 5 bases and the J gene end by 4 bases; junction bases not matched to a gene: 7. CDR3 DNA: TGTGCCAGTAGTCCCACAGGGGTAGGCACTGAAGCTTTCTTT. Translating it yields CASSPTGVGTEAFF.

V usage is TRBV9 and J usage is TRBJ2-1; possible D gene TRBD1, 6 bases. The CDR3 runs to 15 residues. Looked up from germline, CDR1 is SGDLS and CDR2 is YYNGEE. V lost 4 bases and J lost 2, with 13 bases in between. The CDR3 region is CASSRSGETYNEQFF. CDR3 DNA sequence: TGTGCCAGCAGCCGATCAGGGGAGACCTACAATGAGCAGTTCTTC.

The rearrangement links TRBV2 to TRBJ1-2; D is undetermined. Trimming removed 4 bases at V and 5 bases at J, with 11 bases between. The germline V gene encodes CDR1 SNHLY and CDR2 FYNNEI. The length of the CDR3 is 13 residues. CDR3 in amino acids: CASSGSGSYGYTF. The CDR3 DNA follows: TGTGCCAGCAGTGGGTCGGGGTCGTATGGCTACACCTTC.

The chain has TRBV30 and TRBJ1-1; D might be TRBD1 (6 bases). Germline V gives CDR1 GTSNPN, CDR2 SVGIG (reference sequence). Trimming left V 2 bases short and J 4 bases short, with 11 bases between. The CDR3 totals 13 residues. CDR3 nucleotide sequence: TGTGCCTGGAGTCCCCGGGGGGCCACTGAAGCTTTCTTT. Residues: CAWSPRGATEAFF. The full variable domain, its missing parts supplied by reference TRBV30 and TRBJ1-1, is SQTIHQWPATLVQPVGSPLSLECTVEGTSNPNLYWYRQAAGRGLQLLFYSVGIGQISSEVPQNLSASRPQDRQFILSSKKLLLSDSGFYLCAWSPRGATEAFFGQGTRLTVV.

The CDR3 nucleotides read TGTGCCAGCAGCTTAGTCGGGACAGATAGGACTGAAGCTTTCTTT. Translated: CASSLVGTDRTEAFF. The J gene is TRBJ1-1, the V gene TRBV7-8, with 7 bases lining up with TRBD1. The CDR3 runs to 15 residues. The ends lost 1 base at V and 5 bases at J; junction bases unmatched: 7. The germline CDR1 and CDR2 sequences are SGHVS and FQNEAQ.

The genes are TRBV14 and TRBJ1-2; 9 bases line up with TRBD1. With V trimmed by 1 base and J by 10 bases, 19 bases remained unmatched. The CDR3 length is 18 residues. In germline, CDR1 is SGHDN, CDR2 FVKESK. CDR3 region: CASSQVGSGQGFFSDYTF. The CDR3 DNA reads TGTGCCAGCAGCCAAGTGGGCTCGGGACAGGGTTTTTTTTCGGACTACACCTTC.

The genes are TRBV4-3 and TRBJ1-1; D is unclear. Trimming stripped 0 bases from V and 0 bases from J, with 5 bases between. This CDR3 is 14 amino acids long. Per the germline V gene, CDR1 is LGHNA and CDR2 is YSLEER. CDR3: CASSQDPVNTEAFF. The CDR3 DNA reads as TGCGCCAGCAGCCAAGATCCAGTGAACACTGAAGCTTTCTTT.

This chain links TRBV5-1 with TRBJ2-5, with 11 nucleotides matching TRBD1. CDR3 size: 15 residues. The germline V gene encodes CDR1 SGHRS and CDR2 YFSETQ. Losses at the gene ends were 3 bases for V and 7 bases for J; bases not matched to a gene: 8. CDR3 sequence (DNA): TGCGCCAGCAGCTCGGCACAGGGACAGGGGGGGACCCAGTACTTC. Its translation is CASSSAQGQGGTQYF.

This chain links TRBV4-3 with TRBJ1-6, with 8 bases lining up with TRBD1. The junction had 4 bases not matched to a gene; V was cut back by 0 bases and J by 6 bases. Per germline, CDR1 LGHNA and CDR2 YSLEER. This CDR3 contains 16 residues. CDR3 sequence reads: CASSQDRTGSNSPLHF. CDR3 DNA sequence: TGCGCCAGCAGCCAAGATCGGACAGGGAGTAATTCACCCCTCCACTTT.

The CDR3 coding sequence is TGTGCCAGCAGCGACCGGCCGGGTAGAGGCTACACCTTC. Encoded protein: CASSDRPGRGYTF. The chain has TRBV9 and TRBJ1-2; D gene ambiguous. The germline V gene encodes CDR1 SGDLS and CDR2 YYNGEE. The V end lost 3 bases, the J end lost 8 bases, and 14 bases lay between the germline ends. The length of the CDR3 is 13 residues.

This chain links TRBV6-1 with TRBJ1-2; 7 bases fit TRBD1. From germline, CDR1 is MNHNS and CDR2 SASEGT. V shed 5 bases and J 4 bases; nucleotides not matched to a gene: 10. The CDR3 covers 15 residues. Here the CDR3 DNA reads TGTGCCAGCAGTCCGCGGACAGGACAGGTCTATGGCTACACCTTC. As protein: CASSPRTGQVYGYTF.

The rearrangement joins TRBV5-6 to TRBJ2-7; TRBD2 matches 8 bases. The CDR3 totals 15 residues. With V trimmed by 0 bases and J by 3 bases, 5 bases remained unmatched. Looked up from germline, CDR1 is SGHDT and CDR2 is YYEEEE. In nucleotides, the CDR3 is TGTGCCAGCAGCTTGGCCGATAGCGGGAACTACGAGCAGTACTTC. Its translation is CASSLADSGNYEQYF.

The genes are TRBV29-1 and TRBJ2-7; TRBD2 matches 9 bases. The V and J ends lost 3 bases and 3 bases, in that order; junction bases with no gene match: 9. This CDR3 is built from 15 residues. CDR1 and CDR2 (germline): SQVTM, ANQGSEA. The CDR3 sequence is CSVEGYVAGDYEQYF. The CDR3, as DNA: TGCAGCGTTGAGGGTTACGTAGCGGGGGACTACGAGCAGTACTTC.

V and J are TRBV4-1 and TRBJ2-7; tentative D call: TRBD2 (6 bases). With 1 base removed from V and 4 bases from J, the gap between germline ends came to 14 bases. The germline V gene has CDR1 MGHRA and CDR2 YSYEKL. The CDR3 runs 15 residues. This CDR3 reads CASSQVATRRYEQYF. The CDR3 DNA is TGCGCCAGCAGCCAAGTTGCGACTAGGAGGTACGAGCAGTACTTC.

The chain combines TRBV5-5 with TRBJ1-3; 10 bases map to TRBD1. CDR1 is SGHKS, CDR2 YYEKEE, per germline (reference sequence). After removal of 4 bases from V and 2 bases from J, the junction contained 9 bases not matched to a gene. The CDR3 sequence is 17 residues long. The CDR3 bases are TGTGCCAGCAGCCACAACTCCGGGACAGGGGCTGGAAACACCATATATTTT. This gives the protein CASSHNSGTGAGNTIYF.

The chain combines TRBV18 with TRBJ1-3, with no clear D. V gave up 5 bases and J gave up 4 bases, with 15 bases separating them. The length of the CDR3 is 15 residues. Germline-derived CDR1 and CDR2 are KGHSH and LQKENI. The CDR3 sequence: CASSEDFIPGNTIYF. The DNA for the CDR3 is TGTGCCAGCTCAGAGGACTTTATCCCGGGAAACACCATATATTTT. Filled out from reference TRBV18 and TRBJ1-3, the complete variable domain reads NAGVMQNPRHLVRRRGQEARLRCSPMKGHSHVYWYRQLPEEGLKFMVYLQKENIIDESGMPKERFSAEFPKEGPSILRIQQVVRGDSAAYFCASSEDFIPGNTIYFGEGSWLTVV.

CDR3 coding DNA: TGTGCCAGCTCACCAGGGGCGCGTACCACCGGGGAGCTGTTTTTT. Protein: CASSPGARTTGELFF. The rearrangement joins TRBV18 to TRBJ2-2; possible D gene TRBD1, 5 bases. With 2 bases removed from V and 4 bases from J, the gap between germline ends came to 11 bases. The germline CDR1 and CDR2 sequences are KGHSH and LQKENI. This CDR3 region has 15 residues.

The chain carries TRBV4-1 and TRBJ1-1; no clear D gene. CDR1 is MGHRA, CDR2 YSYEKL, per germline. CDR3 length equals 14 residues. V was clipped by 2 bases and J by 1 base, with 8 bases between them. This CDR3 is CASSQQPGNTEAFF. DNA of the CDR3: TGCGCCAGCAGCCAACAACCCGGGAACACTGAAGCTTTCTTT.

The count of this clone is one. The junction and the germline gene differ at one end; a read error may be behind it. The gene calls are TRBV29-1 and TRBJ1-2; 10 bases match TRBD1. The CDR3 totals 13 residues. In germline, CDR1 is SQVTM, CDR2 ANQGSEA. CDR3 nucleotide sequence: TGCAGCGTGAGACAGGGGGCTAAATATGGCTACACCTTC. It translates to CSVRQGAKYGYTF.

This chain joins TRBV6-1 and TRBJ2-1; 10 nucleotides align to TRBD1. Per germline, CDR1 MNHNS and CDR2 SASEGT. CDR3 length equals 14 residues. V gave up 6 bases and J gave up 6 bases; unmatched junction bases: 5. DNA of the CDR3: TGTGCCAGCAGCGGGACAGGGGCGGGCAATGAGCAGTTCTTC. This translates into CASSGTGAGNEQFF.

This clone was counted between two and nine times. V gene TRBV4-3 combines with J gene TRBJ2-3; perhaps TRBD1 as D (6 bases). The CDR3 loop spans 17 amino acids. In germline, CDR1 is LGHNA, CDR2 YSLEER. Trimming stripped 0 bases from V and 5 bases from J, with 18 bases between. This CDR3 is CASSQDLTTGTIDTQYF. CDR3 sequence (DNA): TGCGCCAGCAGCCAAGATCTCACTACTGGGACAATAGATACGCAGTATTTT.

The chain couples TRBV6-1 to TRBJ2-1, with D perhaps TRBD1 (6 bases). V lost 6 bases and J 8 bases, leaving 17 bases between the germline ends. CDR1 is MNHNS and CDR2 is SASEGT in the germline V gene. The CDR3 is made up of 14 amino acids. In DNA form, the CDR3 reads TGTGCCAGCAGCTTCGGGGCAGGGGCTCATGAGCAGTTCTTC. This translates into CASSFGAGAHEQFF.